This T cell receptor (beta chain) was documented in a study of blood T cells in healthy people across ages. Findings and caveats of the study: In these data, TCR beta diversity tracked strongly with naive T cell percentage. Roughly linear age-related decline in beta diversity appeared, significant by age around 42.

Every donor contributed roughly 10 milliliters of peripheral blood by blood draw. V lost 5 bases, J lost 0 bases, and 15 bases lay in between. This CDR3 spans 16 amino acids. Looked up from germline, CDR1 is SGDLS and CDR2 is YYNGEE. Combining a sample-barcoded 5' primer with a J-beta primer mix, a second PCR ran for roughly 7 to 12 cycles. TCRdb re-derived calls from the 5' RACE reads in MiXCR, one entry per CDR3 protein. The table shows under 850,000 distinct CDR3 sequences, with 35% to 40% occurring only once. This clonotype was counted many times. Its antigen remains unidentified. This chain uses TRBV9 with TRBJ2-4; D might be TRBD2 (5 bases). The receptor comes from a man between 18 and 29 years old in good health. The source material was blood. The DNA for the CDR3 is TGTGCCAGCAGTACTACCTCCGGACTAGCCAAAAACATTCAGTACTTC. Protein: CASSTTSGLAKNIQYF.